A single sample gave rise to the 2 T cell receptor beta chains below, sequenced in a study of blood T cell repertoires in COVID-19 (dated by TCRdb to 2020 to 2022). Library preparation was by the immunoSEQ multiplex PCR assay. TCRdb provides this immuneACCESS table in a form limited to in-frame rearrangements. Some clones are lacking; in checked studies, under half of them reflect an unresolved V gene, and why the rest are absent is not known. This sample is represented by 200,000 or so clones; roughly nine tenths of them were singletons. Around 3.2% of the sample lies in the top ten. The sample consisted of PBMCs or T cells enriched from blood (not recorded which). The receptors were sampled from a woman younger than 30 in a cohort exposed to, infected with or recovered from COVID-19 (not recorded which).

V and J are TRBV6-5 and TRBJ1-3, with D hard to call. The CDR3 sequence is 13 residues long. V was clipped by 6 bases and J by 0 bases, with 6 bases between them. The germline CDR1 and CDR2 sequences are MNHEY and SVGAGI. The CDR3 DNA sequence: TGTGCCAGCAGGAGGAGCTCTGGAAACACCATATATTTT. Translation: CASRRSSGNTIYF.

The CDR3 DNA is TGTGCCAGCAGGTTAGAGGGAAAGATCAGGAGGAATCAGCCCCAGCATTTT. It codes for CASRLEGKIRRNQPQHF. V and J are TRBV28 and TRBJ1-5; D is uncertain. V was pared by 6 bases and J by 4 bases, with 22 bases between. There are 17 residues in the CDR3. Per germline, CDR1 MDHEN and CDR2 SYDVKM.